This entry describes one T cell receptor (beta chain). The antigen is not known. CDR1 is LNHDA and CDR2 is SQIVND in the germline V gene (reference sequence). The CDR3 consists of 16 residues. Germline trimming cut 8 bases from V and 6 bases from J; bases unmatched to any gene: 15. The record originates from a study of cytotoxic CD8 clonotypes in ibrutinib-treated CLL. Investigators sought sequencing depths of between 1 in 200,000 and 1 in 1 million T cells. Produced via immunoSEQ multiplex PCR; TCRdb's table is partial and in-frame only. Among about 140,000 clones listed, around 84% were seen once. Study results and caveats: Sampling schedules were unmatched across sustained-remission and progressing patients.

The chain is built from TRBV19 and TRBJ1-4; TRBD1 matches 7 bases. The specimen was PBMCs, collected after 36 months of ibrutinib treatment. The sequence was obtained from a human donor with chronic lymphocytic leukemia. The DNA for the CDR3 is TGTGCCAGTCCTCCAGCCGGGACAGCCACTTATGAAAAACTGTTTTTT. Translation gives CASPPAGTATYEKLFF.